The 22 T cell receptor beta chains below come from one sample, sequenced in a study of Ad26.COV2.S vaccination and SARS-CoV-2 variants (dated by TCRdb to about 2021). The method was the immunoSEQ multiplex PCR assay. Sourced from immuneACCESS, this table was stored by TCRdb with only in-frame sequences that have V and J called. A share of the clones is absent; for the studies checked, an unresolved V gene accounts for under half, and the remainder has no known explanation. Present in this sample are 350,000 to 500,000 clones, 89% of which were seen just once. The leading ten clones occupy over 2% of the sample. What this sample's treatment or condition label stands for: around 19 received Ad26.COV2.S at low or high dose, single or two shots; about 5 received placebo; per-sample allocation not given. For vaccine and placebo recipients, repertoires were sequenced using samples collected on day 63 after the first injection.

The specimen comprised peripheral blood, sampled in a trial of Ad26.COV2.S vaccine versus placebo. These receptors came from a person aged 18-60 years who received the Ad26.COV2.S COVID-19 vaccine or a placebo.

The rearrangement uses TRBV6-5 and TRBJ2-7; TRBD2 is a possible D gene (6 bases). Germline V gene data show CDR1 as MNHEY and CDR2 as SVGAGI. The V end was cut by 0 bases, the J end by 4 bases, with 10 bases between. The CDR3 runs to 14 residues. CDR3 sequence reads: CASSYSEGSYEQYF. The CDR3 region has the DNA TGTGCCAGCAGTTACTCGGAGGGATCTTACGAGCAGTACTTC.

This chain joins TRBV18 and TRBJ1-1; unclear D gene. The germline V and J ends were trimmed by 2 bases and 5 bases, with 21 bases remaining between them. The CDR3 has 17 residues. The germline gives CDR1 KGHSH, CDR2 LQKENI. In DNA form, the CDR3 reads TGTGCCAGCTCACCAGCCGTATATAGGGAGGATGAGACTGAAGCTTTCTTT. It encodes CASSPAVYREDETEAFF.

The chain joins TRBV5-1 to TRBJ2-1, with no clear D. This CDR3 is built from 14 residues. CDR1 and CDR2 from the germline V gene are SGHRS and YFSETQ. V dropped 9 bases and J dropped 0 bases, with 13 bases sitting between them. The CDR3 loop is CATHPGSSYNEQFF. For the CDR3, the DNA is TGCGCCACCCACCCCGGAAGCTCCTACAATGAGCAGTTCTTC.

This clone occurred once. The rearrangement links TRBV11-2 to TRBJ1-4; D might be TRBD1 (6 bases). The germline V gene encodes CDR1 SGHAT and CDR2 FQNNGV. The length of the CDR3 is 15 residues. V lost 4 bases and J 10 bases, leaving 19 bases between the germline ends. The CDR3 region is CASSSLQGAVGKLFF. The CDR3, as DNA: TGTGCCAGCAGCTCGCTACAGGGTGCGGTCGGAAAACTGTTTTTT.

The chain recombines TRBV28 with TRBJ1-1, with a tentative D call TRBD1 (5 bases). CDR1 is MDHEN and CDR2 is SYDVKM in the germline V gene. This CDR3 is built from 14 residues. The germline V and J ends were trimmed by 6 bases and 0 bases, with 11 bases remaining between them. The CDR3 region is CASRQGSMNTEAFF. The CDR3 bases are TGTGCCAGCAGGCAGGGCTCCATGAACACTGAAGCTTTCTTT.

CDR3 loop: CASSTQREQYF. The CDR3 DNA is TGTGCCAGCAGTACCCAGCGCGAGCAGTACTTC. The chain recombines TRBV28 with TRBJ2-7, with D unresolved. From germline, CDR1 is MDHEN and CDR2 SYDVKM. The CDR3 runs 11 residues. The V and J ends lost 5 bases and 6 bases respectively, with 8 bases between them.

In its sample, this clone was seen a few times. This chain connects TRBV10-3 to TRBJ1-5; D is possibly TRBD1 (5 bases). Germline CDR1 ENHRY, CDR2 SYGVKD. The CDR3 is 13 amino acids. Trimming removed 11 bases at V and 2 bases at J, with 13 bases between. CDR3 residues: CASTGDGNQPQHF. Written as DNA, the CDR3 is TGTGCCTCCACGGGGGACGGCAATCAGCCCCAGCATTTT.

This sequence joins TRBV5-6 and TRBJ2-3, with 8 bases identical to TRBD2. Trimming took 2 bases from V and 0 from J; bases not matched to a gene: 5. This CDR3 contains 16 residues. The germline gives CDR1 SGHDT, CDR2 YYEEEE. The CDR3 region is CASSFGGGSSTDTQYF. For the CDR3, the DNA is TGTGCCAGCAGCTTCGGCGGGGGGTCGAGCACAGATACGCAGTATTTT.

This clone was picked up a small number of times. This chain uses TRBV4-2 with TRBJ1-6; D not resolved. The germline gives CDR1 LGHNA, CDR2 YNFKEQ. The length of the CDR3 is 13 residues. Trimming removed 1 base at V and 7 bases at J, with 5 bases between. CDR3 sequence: CASSQAGNSPLHF. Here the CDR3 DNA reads TGTGCCAGCAGCCAAGCGGGCAATTCACCCCTCCACTTT.

CDR3 loop: CASSEARQVRSPLHF. In nucleotides, the CDR3 is TGTGCCAGCAGTGAAGCAAGGCAGGTCAGGTCACCCCTCCACTTT. The chain recombines TRBV6-1 with TRBJ1-6, with D unresolved. V was clipped by 0 bases and J by 10 bases, with 13 bases between them. Germline V CDR1 and CDR2: MNHNS, SASEGT. The CDR3 is 15 amino acids.

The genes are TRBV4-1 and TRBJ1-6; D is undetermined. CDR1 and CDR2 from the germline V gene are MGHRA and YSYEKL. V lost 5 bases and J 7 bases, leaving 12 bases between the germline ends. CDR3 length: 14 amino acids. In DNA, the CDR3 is TGCGCCAGCAGCTACTCAGACGGCAATTCACCCCTCCACTTT. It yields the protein CASSYSDGNSPLHF.

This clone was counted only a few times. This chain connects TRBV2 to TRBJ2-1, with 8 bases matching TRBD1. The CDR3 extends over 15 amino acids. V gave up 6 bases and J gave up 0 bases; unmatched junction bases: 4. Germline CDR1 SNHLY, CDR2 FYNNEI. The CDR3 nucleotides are TGTGCCAGCAGGGATACAGGGGGCTCCTACAATGAGCAGTTCTTC. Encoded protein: CASRDTGGSYNEQFF.

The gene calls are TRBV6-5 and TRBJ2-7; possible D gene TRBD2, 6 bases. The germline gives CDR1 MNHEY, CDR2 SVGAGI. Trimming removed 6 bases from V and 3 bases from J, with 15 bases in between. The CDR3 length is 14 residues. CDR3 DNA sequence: TGTGCCAGCAGGGTCGGAGGGCAGGGCTACGAGCAGTACTTC. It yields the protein CASRVGGQGYEQYF.

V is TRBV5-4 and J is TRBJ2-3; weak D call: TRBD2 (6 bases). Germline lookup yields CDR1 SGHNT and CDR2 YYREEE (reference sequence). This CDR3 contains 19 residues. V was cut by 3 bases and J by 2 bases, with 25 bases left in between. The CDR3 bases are TGTGCCAGCAGCTCGTCCATACAGACTAGACCCTTACCCACAGATACGCAGTATTTT. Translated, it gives CASSSSIQTRPLPTDTQYF. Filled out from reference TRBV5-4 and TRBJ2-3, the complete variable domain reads ETGVTQSPTHLIKTRGQQVTLRCSSQSGHNTVSWYQQALGQGPQFIFQYYREEENGRGNFPPRFSGLQFPNYSSELNVNALELDDSALYLCASSSSIQTRPLPTDTQYFGPGTRLTVL.

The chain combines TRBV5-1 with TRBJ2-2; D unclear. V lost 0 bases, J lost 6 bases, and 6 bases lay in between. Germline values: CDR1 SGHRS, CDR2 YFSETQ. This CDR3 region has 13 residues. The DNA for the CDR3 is TGCGCCAGCAGCTTGGACGTGGCCGGGGAGCTGTTTTTT. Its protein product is CASSLDVAGELFF.

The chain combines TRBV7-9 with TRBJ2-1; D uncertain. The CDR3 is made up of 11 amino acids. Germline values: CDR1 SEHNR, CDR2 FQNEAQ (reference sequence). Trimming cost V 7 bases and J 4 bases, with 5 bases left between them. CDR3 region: CASTRYNEQFF. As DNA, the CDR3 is TGTGCCAGCACCCGATACAATGAGCAGTTCTTC.

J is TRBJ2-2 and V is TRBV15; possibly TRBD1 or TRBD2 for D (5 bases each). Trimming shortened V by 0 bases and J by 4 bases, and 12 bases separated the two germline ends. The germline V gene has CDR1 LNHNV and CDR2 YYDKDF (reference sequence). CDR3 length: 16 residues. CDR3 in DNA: TGTGCCACCAGCAGAGAAAGGGGAGAGAGCACCGGGGAGCTGTTTTTT. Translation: CATSRERGESTGELFF.

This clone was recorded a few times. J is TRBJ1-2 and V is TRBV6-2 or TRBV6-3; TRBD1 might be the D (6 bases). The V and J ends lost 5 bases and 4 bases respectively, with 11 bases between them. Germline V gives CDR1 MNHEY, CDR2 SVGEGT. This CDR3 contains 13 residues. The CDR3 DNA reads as TGTGCCAGCAGTCAGACAGGACTCTATGGCTACACCTTC. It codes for CASSQTGLYGYTF.

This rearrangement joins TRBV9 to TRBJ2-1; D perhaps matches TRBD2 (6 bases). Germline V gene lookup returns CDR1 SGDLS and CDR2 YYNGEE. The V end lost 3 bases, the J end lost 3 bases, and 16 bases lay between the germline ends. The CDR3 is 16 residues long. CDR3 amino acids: CASSARGGAGYNEQFF. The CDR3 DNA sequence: TGTGCCAGCAGCGCTCGAGGAGGGGCTGGCTACAATGAGCAGTTCTTC.

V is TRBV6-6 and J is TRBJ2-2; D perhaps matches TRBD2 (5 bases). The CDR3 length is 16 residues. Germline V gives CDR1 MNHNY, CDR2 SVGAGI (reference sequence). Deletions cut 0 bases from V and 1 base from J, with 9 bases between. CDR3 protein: CASSYSSGVNTGELFF. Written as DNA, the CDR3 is TGTGCCAGCAGTTACTCCAGCGGAGTGAACACCGGGGAGCTGTTTTTT.

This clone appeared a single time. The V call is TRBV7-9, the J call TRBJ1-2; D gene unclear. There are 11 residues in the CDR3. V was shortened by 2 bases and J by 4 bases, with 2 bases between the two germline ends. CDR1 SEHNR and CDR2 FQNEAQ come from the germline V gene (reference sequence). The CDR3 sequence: CASSLPYGYTF. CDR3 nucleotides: TGTGCCAGCAGCTTACCCTATGGCTACACCTTC. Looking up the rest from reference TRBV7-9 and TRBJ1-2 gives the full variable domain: DTGVSQNPRHKITKRGQNVTFRCDPISEHNRLYWYRQTLGQGPEFLTYFQNEAQLEKSRLLSDRFSAERPKGSFSTLEIQRTEQGDSAMYLCASSLPYGYTFGSGTRLTVV.

This CDR3 is CASTYVKGQGTYNEQFF. Here the CDR3 DNA reads TGTGCCAGCACCTATGTGAAAGGTCAGGGGACCTACAATGAGCAGTTCTTC. The J gene is TRBJ2-1, the V gene TRBV7-8, with TRBD1 as a possible D gene (6 bases). CDR1 is SGHVS, CDR2 FQNEAQ, per germline. The length of the CDR3 is 17 residues. V lost 7 bases, J lost 2 bases, and 21 bases lay in between.